Listed below are T cell receptor beta chains from one sample, sequenced in a study of response to subunit inactivated influenza vaccine. TCRdb passed the RT-PCR reads through MiXCR, listing each CDR3 protein once. The sample gives just under 250,000 distinct CDR3 sequences, 9% to 15% of which show up once; roughly 7.7% is in the top ten. Sequences were derived from non-naive T cells sorted from PBMCs, sampled roughly 2 weeks before vaccination. These receptor sequences come from a man in his fifties who received an inactivated influenza vaccine. Both conserved end residues are part of each CDR3. The D gene is left open where the match is weak. The size field is filled for only some rows; it gives once, few, many or a size class.

j_gene: TRBJ2-7
abundance: NA
d_gene: NA
v_gene: TRBV15
CDR3aa: CATSRAATTGSEQYF
CDR3nt: TGTGCCACCAGCAGAGCTGCGACTACCGGTTCGGAGCAGTACTTC

j_gene: TRBJ2-4
abundance: few
d_gene: NA
v_gene: TRBV20-1
CDR3aa: CSATESNSNIQYF
CDR3nt: TGCAGTGCTACCGAGTCTAACTCAAACATTCAGTACTTC

j_gene: TRBJ2-5
abundance: NA
d_gene: NA
v_gene: TRBV9
CDR3aa: CASSAHGVGRQETQYF
CDR3nt: TGTGCCAGCAGCGCCCATGGGGTGGGACGTCAAGAGACCCAGTACTTC

j_gene: TRBJ1-2
abundance: NA
d_gene: TRBD1
v_gene: TRBV7-8
CDR3aa: CASSLARDRPNYGYTF
CDR3nt: TGTGCCAGCAGCTTAGCGCGGGACAGACCTAACTATGGCTACACCTTC

j_gene: TRBJ1-2
abundance: many
d_gene: TRBD1
v_gene: TRBV29-1
CDR3aa: CSVFTGTGHYGYTF
CDR3nt: TGCAGCGTTTTTACCGGGACAGGGCACTATGGCTACACCTTC

j_gene: TRBJ2-2
abundance: NA
d_gene: NA
v_gene: TRBV24-1
CDR3aa: CATSGTLGPGELFF
CDR3nt: TGTGCCACCAGTGGCACTCTTGGGCCCGGGGAGCTGTTTTTT

j_gene: TRBJ2-7
abundance: few
d_gene: TRBD1
v_gene: TRBV10-3
CDR3aa: CAISESGTGRQYF
CDR3nt: TGTGCCATCAGTGAGTCGGGGACAGGGCGGCAGTACTTC

j_gene: TRBJ2-7
abundance: few
d_gene: NA
v_gene: TRBV18
CDR3aa: CASSPRPAGEQYF
CDR3nt: TGTGCCAGCTCACCCAGGCCCGCGGGAGAGCAGTACTTC

j_gene: TRBJ2-7
abundance: many
d_gene: NA
v_gene: TRBV5-6
CDR3aa: CASSLAREQYF
CDR3nt: TGTGCCAGCAGCTTGGCCAGGGAGCAGTACTTC

j_gene: TRBJ1-1
abundance: many
d_gene: NA
v_gene: TRBV20-1
CDR3aa: CSYIRDTGFMNTEAFF
CDR3nt: TGCAGTTACATCCGGGACACAGGATTCATGAACACTGAAGCTTTCTTT

j_gene: TRBJ1-2
abundance: few
d_gene: TRBD1
v_gene: TRBV28
CDR3aa: CASSRGDRGNYGYTF
CDR3nt: TGTGCCAGCAGCCGCGGGGACAGGGGGAACTATGGCTACACCTTC

j_gene: TRBJ2-2
abundance: many
d_gene: NA
v_gene: TRBV10-3
CDR3aa: CAISESGRGDGGELFF
CDR3nt: TGTGCCATCAGTGAGTCGGGACGGGGAGATGGCGGGGAGCTGTTTTTT

j_gene: TRBJ2-7
abundance: few
d_gene: NA
v_gene: TRBV6-5
CDR3aa: CASSYQLGDSTYEQYF
CDR3nt: TGTGCCAGCAGTTACCAACTCGGGGACTCAACCTACGAGCAGTACTTC

j_gene: TRBJ2-5
abundance: few
d_gene: TRBD2
v_gene: TRBV12-3/TRBV12-4
CDR3aa: CASSLAREGTQYF
CDR3nt: TGTGCCAGCAGTTTAGCGAGGGAGGGGACCCAGTACTTC

j_gene: TRBJ2-3
abundance: NA
d_gene: NA
v_gene: TRBV20-1
CDR3aa: CSARGRMDTQYF
CDR3nt: TGCAGTGCTAGGGGCAGGATGGATACGCAGTATTTT

j_gene: TRBJ1-6
abundance: many
d_gene: TRBD1
v_gene: TRBV2
CDR3aa: CASIGTGGFSPLHF
CDR3nt: TGTGCCAGCATCGGGACAGGGGGATTCTCACCCCTCCACTTT

j_gene: TRBJ2-7
abundance: few
d_gene: NA
v_gene: TRBV28
CDR3aa: CATTDGAYEQYF
CDR3nt: TGTGCCACCACGGACGGGGCCTACGAGCAGTACTTC

j_gene: TRBJ1-2
abundance: many
d_gene: NA
v_gene: TRBV5-1
CDR3aa: CASSFLTPGPTHTNYGYTF
CDR3nt: TGCGCCAGCAGCTTTCTTACCCCGGGACCGACGCATACTAACTATGGCTACACCTTC

j_gene: TRBJ2-2
abundance: few
d_gene: TRBD1
v_gene: TRBV12-3/TRBV12-4
CDR3aa: CASSRGTGAGELFF
CDR3nt: TGTGCCAGCAGCCGCGGGACAGGGGCCGGGGAGCTGTTTTTT

j_gene: TRBJ1-1
abundance: few
d_gene: TRBD1
v_gene: TRBV29-1
CDR3aa: CSARDRDSRMSFF
CDR3nt: TGCAGCGCCAGAGACCGGGACAGCCGGATGAGTTTCTTT

j_gene: TRBJ2-7
abundance: NA
d_gene: NA
v_gene: TRBV4-3
CDR3aa: CASSQDGTRSEQYF
CDR3nt: TGCGCCAGCAGCCAGGACGGGACCCGCTCCGAGCAGTACTTC

j_gene: TRBJ1-2
abundance: few
d_gene: NA
v_gene: TRBV20-1
CDR3aa: CSVTRPGTNYGYTF
CDR3nt: TGCAGTGTCACTCGACCGGGAACTAACTATGGCTACACCTTC

j_gene: TRBJ2-2
abundance: NA
d_gene: TRBD1
v_gene: TRBV7-2
CDR3aa: CASSARTGNGELFF
CDR3nt: TGTGCCAGCAGCGCCCGGACAGGGAACGGGGAGCTGTTTTTT

j_gene: TRBJ2-7
abundance: NA
d_gene: NA
v_gene: TRBV18
CDR3aa: CASSPASYEQYF
CDR3nt: TGTGCCAGCTCACCCGCCTCCTACGAGCAGTACTTC

j_gene: TRBJ1-2
abundance: NA
d_gene: TRBD1
v_gene: TRBV7-9
CDR3aa: CASSLTKPGQGDYGYTF
CDR3nt: TGTGCCAGCAGCCTCACTAAACCGGGACAGGGGGACTATGGCTACACCTTC

j_gene: TRBJ2-7
abundance: few
d_gene: TRBD2
v_gene: TRBV20-1
CDR3aa: CSAEQGTSGDYEQYF
CDR3nt: TGCAGTGCTGAGCAAGGGACTAGCGGAGACTACGAGCAGTACTTC

j_gene: TRBJ1-2
abundance: NA
d_gene: NA
v_gene: TRBV5-1
CDR3aa: CASGAAEYGYTF
CDR3nt: TGCGCCAGCGGGGCAGCAGAATATGGCTACACCTTC

j_gene: TRBJ2-3
abundance: NA
d_gene: NA
v_gene: TRBV7-9
CDR3aa: CASSSISADTQYF
CDR3nt: TGTGCCAGCAGCTCCATCTCGGCAGATACGCAGTATTTT

j_gene: TRBJ2-1
abundance: few
d_gene: TRBD2
v_gene: TRBV20-1
CDR3aa: CSASRNSGGANEQFF
CDR3nt: TGCAGTGCTAGCAGAAATAGCGGGGGGGCAAATGAGCAGTTCTTC

j_gene: TRBJ2-7
abundance: NA
d_gene: TRBD1
v_gene: TRBV20-1
CDR3aa: CSAPGTGSYEQYF
CDR3nt: TGCAGTGCCCCCGGGACAGGGAGCTACGAGCAGTACTTC

j_gene: TRBJ2-3
abundance: few
d_gene: TRBD2
v_gene: TRBV7-2
CDR3aa: CASSPAGLAGGTDTQYF
CDR3nt: TGTGCCAGCAGCCCAGCGGGACTAGCGGGGGGCACAGATACGCAGTATTTT

j_gene: TRBJ2-1
abundance: NA
d_gene: NA
v_gene: TRBV20-1
CDR3aa: CRARKSSYNEQFF
CDR3nt: TGCAGGGCAAGGAAAAGCTCCTACAATGAGCAGTTCTTC

j_gene: TRBJ2-2
abundance: few
d_gene: NA
v_gene: TRBV19
CDR3aa: CASNSPRGTGELFF
CDR3nt: TGTGCCAGTAATTCCCCCAGGGGAACCGGGGAGCTGTTTTTT

j_gene: TRBJ2-5
abundance: NA
d_gene: NA
v_gene: TRBV10-2
CDR3aa: CASSDLTTTQETQYF
CDR3nt: TGCGCCAGCAGTGACCTAACGACAACCCAAGAGACCCAGTACTTC

j_gene: TRBJ1-5
abundance: NA
d_gene: NA
v_gene: TRBV2
CDR3aa: CASGGGALGPQHF
CDR3nt: TGTGCCAGCGGCGGGGGGGCCCTTGGGCCCCAGCATTTT

j_gene: TRBJ1-1
abundance: NA
d_gene: NA
v_gene: TRBV5-1
CDR3aa: CASSLGQANTEAFF
CDR3nt: TGCGCCAGCAGCTTGGGACAGGCGAACACTGAAGCTTTCTTT

j_gene: TRBJ2-5
abundance: few
d_gene: TRBD2
v_gene: TRBV3-1
CDR3aa: CASRQLAGGSETQYF
CDR3nt: TGTGCCAGCCGCCAACTAGCGGGAGGGAGTGAGACCCAGTACTTC

j_gene: TRBJ2-2
abundance: few
d_gene: TRBD2
v_gene: TRBV20-1
CDR3aa: CSALTTSGTGELFF
CDR3nt: TGCAGTGCCCTCACGACTAGCGGCACCGGGGAGCTGTTTTTT

j_gene: TRBJ2-1
abundance: many
d_gene: NA
v_gene: TRBV5-1
CDR3aa: CASSSQGIYNEQFF
CDR3nt: TGCGCCAGCAGCTCCCAGGGGATCTACAATGAGCAGTTCTTC

j_gene: TRBJ1-6
abundance: few
d_gene: NA
v_gene: TRBV4-3
CDR3aa: CASSQDWTGTSSPLHF
CDR3nt: TGCGCCAGCAGCCAAGATTGGACTGGAACGAGTTCACCCCTCCACTTT

j_gene: TRBJ2-6
abundance: few
d_gene: NA
v_gene: TRBV3-1
CDR3aa: CASSQGTRGSGANVLTF
CDR3nt: TGTGCCAGCAGCCAAGGTACACGGGGATCTGGGGCCAACGTCCTGACTTTC

j_gene: TRBJ2-2
abundance: few
d_gene: NA
v_gene: TRBV10-3
CDR3aa: CAISDSRTTTGELFF
CDR3nt: TGTGCCATCAGTGATTCCAGGACGACGACCGGGGAGCTGTTTTTT

j_gene: TRBJ2-3
abundance: NA
d_gene: TRBD1
v_gene: TRBV7-9
CDR3aa: CAGTGGSFTDTQYF
CDR3nt: TGTGCCGGCACAGGGGGGAGCTTCACAGATACGCAGTATTTT